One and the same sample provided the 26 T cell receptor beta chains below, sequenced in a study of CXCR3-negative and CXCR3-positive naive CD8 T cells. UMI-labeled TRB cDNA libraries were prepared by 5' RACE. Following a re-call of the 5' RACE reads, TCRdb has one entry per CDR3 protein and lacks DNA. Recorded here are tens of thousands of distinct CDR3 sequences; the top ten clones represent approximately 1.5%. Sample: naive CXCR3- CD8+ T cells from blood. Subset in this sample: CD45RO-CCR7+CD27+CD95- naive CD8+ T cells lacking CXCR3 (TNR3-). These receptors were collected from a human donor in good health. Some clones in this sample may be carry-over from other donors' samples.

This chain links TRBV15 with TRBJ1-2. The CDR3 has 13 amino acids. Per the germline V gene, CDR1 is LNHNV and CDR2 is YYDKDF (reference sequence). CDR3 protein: CATSREGLDGYTF.

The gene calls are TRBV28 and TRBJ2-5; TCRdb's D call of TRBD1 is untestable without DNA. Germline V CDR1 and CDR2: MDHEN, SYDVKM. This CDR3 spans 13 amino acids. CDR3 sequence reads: CASLTGGLETQYF.

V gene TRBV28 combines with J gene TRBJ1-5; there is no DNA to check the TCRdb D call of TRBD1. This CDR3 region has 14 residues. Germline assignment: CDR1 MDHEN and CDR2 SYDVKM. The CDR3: CASSGTPRNQPQHF. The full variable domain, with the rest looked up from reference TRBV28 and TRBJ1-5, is DVKVTQSSRYLVKRTGEKVFLECVQDMDHENMFWYRQDPGLGLRLIYFSYDVKMKEKGDIPEGYSVSREKKERFSLILESASTNQTSMYLCASSGTPRNQPQHFGDGTRLSIL.

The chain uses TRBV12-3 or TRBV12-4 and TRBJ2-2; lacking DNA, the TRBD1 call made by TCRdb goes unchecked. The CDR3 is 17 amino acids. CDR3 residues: CASSLSPRGLGTGELFF.

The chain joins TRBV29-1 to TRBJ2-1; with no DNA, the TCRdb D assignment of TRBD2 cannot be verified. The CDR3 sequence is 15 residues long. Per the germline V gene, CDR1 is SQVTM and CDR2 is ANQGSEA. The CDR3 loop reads CSAEGSPGQYNEQFF.

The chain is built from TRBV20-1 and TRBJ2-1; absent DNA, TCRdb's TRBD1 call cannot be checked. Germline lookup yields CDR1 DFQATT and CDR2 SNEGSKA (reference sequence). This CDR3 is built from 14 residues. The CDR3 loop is CSAMEGASYNEQFF.

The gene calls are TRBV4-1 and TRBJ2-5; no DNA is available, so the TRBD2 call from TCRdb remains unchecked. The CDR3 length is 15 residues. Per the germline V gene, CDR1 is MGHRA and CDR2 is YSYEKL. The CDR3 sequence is CASSRGLAEQETQYF.

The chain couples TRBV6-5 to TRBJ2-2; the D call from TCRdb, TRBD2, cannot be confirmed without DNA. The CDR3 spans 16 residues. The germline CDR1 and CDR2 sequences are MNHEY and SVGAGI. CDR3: CASTLAGLAGAGELFF.

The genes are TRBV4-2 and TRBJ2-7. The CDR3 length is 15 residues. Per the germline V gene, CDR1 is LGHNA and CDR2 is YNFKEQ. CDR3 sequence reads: CASSQEFAKADEQYF.

CDR3 sequence reads: CASSLRGDEQYF. V and J are TRBV28 and TRBJ2-7; checking the TCRdb D call of TRBD1 is not possible without DNA. From germline, CDR1 is MDHEN and CDR2 SYDVKM. CDR3 length: 12 residues.

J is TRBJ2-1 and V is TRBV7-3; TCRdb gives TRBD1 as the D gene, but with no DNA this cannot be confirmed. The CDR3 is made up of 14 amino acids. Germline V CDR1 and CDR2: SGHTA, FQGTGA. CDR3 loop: CASSSGQGLNEQFF.

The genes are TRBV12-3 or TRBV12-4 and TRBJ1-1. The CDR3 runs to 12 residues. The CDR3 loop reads CASSYKNTEAFF.

The CDR3 protein is CSVEAGQAEQYF. The chain uses TRBV29-1 and TRBJ2-7; there is no DNA to check the TCRdb D call of TRBD1. CDR1 is SQVTM, CDR2 ANQGSEA, per germline. This CDR3 has 12 residues.

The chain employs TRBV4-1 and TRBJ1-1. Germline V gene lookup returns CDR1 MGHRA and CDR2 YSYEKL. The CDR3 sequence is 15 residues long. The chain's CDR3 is CASSQVGEMNTEAFF.

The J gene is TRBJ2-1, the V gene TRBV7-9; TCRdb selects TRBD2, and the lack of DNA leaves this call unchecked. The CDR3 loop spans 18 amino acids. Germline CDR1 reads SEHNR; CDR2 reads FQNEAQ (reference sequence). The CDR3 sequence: CASSLVSGSVRSYNEQFF.

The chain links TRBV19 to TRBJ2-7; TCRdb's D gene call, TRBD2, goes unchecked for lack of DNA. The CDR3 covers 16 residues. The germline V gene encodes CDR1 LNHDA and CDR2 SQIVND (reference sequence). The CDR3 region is CASSFTAPASGYEQYF.

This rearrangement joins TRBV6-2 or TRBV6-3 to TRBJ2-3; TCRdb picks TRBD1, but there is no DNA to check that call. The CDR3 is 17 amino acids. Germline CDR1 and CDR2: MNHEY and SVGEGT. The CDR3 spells CASSYEIGGGAPDTQYF.

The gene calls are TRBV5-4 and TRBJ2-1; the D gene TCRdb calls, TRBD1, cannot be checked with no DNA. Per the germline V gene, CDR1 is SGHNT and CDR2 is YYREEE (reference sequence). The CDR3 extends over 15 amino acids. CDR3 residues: CASSLEVGGNGEQFF.

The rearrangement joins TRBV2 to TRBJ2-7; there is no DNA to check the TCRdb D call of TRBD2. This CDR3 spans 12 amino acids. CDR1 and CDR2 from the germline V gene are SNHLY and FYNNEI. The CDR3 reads CASRAGLNEQYF.

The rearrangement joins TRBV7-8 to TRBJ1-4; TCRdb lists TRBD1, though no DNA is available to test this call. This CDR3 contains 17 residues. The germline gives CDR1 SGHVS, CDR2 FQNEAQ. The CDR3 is CASSLLVPGGVFEKLFF.

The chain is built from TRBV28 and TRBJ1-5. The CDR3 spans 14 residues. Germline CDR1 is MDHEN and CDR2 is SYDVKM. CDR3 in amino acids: CASGPWRSDQPQHF.

The CDR3 spells CSVEFGEVEQYF. The rearrangement joins TRBV29-1 to TRBJ2-7; TCRdb returns TRBD2, unconfirmable since there is no DNA. The germline CDR1 and CDR2 sequences are SQVTM and ANQGSEA. The CDR3 is 12 amino acids.

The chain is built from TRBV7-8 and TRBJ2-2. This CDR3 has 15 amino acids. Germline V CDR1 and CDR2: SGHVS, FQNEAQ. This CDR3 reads CASSAFRGNTGELFF.

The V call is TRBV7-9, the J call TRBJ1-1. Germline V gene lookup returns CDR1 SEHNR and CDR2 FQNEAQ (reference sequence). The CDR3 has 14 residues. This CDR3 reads CASSEGGAGTEAFF.

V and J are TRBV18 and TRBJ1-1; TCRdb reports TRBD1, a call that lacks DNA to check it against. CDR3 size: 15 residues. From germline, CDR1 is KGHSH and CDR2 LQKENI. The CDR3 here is CASSPPSGFQAEAFF.

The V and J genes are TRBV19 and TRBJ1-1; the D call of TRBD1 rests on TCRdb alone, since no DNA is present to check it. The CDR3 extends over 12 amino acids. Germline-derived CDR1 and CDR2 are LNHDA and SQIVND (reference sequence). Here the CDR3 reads CASGTVNTEAFF. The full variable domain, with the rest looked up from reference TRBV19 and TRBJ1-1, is DGGITQSPKYLFRKEGQNVTLSCEQNLNHDAMYWYRQDPGQGLRLIYYSQIVNDFQKGDIAEGYSVSREKKESFPLTVTSAQKNPTAFYLCASGTVNTEAFFGQGTRLTVV.